The present entry profiles one T cell receptor (beta chain) with its context. Clones were sequenced by immunoSEQ multiplex PCR, and TCRdb holds only the in-frame ones, with some missing. The table lists about 71,000 clones, about 90% of them singletons, with 2.3% in the top ten. Trimming removed 1 base from V and 10 bases from J; junction bases left unmatched: 8. The CDR3 loop spans 15 amino acids. Germline V CDR1 and CDR2: SGHDN, FVKESK. This sample was taken from a study of blood T cell repertoires in COVID-19. The rearrangement uses TRBV14 and TRBJ2-1; TRBD2 matches 9 bases. The origin of this receptor is a human donor in a cohort sampled during active COVID-19. What was sequenced was peripheral blood. CDR3 DNA sequence: TGTGCCAGCAGCCAAGGAGCGGGGGGCCCCCGGGAGCAGTTCTTC. As protein: CASSQGAGGPREQFF.